The present T cell receptor (beta chain) was sequenced within a study of T cells in Graves' hyperthyroidism and ophthalmopathy. Amplified TCR beta CDR3 regions came from RNA transcripts. With the HTBI primer set, the TCR CDR3 went through a first round of RT-PCR. TCRdb redid the calling of the multiplex PCR reads with MiXCR, one entry per CDR3 protein. The repertoire consists of around 500,000 distinct CDR3 sequences, with 13% to 15% occurring once and the leading ten covering roughly 17%. Germline CDR1 KGHSH, CDR2 LQKENI. The J segment lost 4 bases and the V segment lost 4 bases, leaving 10 bases of the junction unmatched. The CDR3 length is 15 residues.

This rearrangement joins TRBV18 to TRBJ2-7; the match to TRBD1 covers 7 bases. The sequence derives from a woman between 18 and 29 years old with Graves' hyperthyroidism. Sequenced: blood. The CDR3 sequence is CASSRLTGPRYEQYF. The CDR3 DNA is TGTGCCAGCTCACGACTGACAGGGCCAAGATACGAGCAGTACTTC.